This TCR beta chain is drawn from a study of OX40 agonist ivuxolimab in advanced cancers. Study information: Cancers in dose escalation were hepatocellular, melanoma, renal cell and head and neck. Overall study results and limits: There was clonal expansion of CD4+ and CD8+ blood T cells by week 6 at 0.1 to 3.0 mg/kg. Not determined was the antigen specificity of the expanded peripheral T cells. Normalized T-cell clonal expansion was also low in a subset of nonresponders.

Assay used: immunoSEQ multiplex PCR; TCRdb lists only in-frame clones, some missing. The sample has about 46,000 clones, 70% to 85% seen once. This CDR3 contains 14 residues. The germline V gene encodes CDR1 SGHAT and CDR2 FQNNGV. The ends were cut back, 3 bases at V and 4 bases at J, with 12 bases in the middle. As regards this clone: Its antigen remains unknown.

The chain combines TRBV11-2 with TRBJ1-1; D remains ambiguous. The sample in question was CD4+ or CD8+ T cells sorted from blood, obtained in a trial of the OX40 agonist ivuxolimab. The receptor was isolated from an adult with an advanced solid tumor such as melanoma, head and neck, liver or kidney cancer. CDR3 loop: CASSFSDKATEAFF. CDR3 bases: TGTGCCAGCAGCTTTTCCGACAAAGCCACTGAAGCTTTCTTT.